This T cell receptor beta chain emerged from a study of blood T cell repertoires in COVID-19. Libraries were prepared by immunoSEQ multiplex PCR; TCRdb keeps only in-frame clonotypes and omits some of them. In the table there are about 44,000 clones, about 88% of which are singletons. CDR3 length: 14 amino acids. The V gene's germline CDR1 is MNHEY and CDR2 SMNVEV (reference sequence). V shed 2 bases and J shed 7 bases, with 14 bases lying between them. The material sequenced was peripheral blood. The chain recombines TRBV27 with TRBJ2-5; D is ambiguous. The sequence was obtained from a human donor in a cohort sampled during active COVID-19. The CDR3 here is CASSLEAPVGTQYF. CDR3 DNA sequence: TGTGCCAGCAGTTTAGAGGCCCCGGTCGGGACCCAGTACTTC.